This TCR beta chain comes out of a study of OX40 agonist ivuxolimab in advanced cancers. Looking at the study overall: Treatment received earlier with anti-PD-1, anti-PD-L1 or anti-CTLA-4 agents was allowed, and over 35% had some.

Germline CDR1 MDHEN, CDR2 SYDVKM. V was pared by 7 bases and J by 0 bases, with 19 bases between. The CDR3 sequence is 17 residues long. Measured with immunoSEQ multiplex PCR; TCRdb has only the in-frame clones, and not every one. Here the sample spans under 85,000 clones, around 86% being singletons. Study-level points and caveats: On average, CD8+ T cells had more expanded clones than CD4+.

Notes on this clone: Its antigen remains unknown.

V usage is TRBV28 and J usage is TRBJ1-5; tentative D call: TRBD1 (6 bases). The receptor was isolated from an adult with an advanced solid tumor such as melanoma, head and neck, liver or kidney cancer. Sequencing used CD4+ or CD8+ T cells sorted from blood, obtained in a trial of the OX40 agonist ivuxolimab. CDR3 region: CASIINGGQYSNQPQHF. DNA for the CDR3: TGTGCCAGCATCATAAACGGGGGCCAGTATAGCAATCAGCCCCAGCATTTT.